The source of this TCR beta chain is a study of T cells in Graves' hyperthyroidism and ophthalmopathy. Whole-study results and caveats: The model identified upcoming ophthalmopathy a median approximately six months ahead of onset. From stable hyperthyroidism, ophthalmopathy was separated by a 13 V-J model. Blood also contained most expanded thyroid clonotypes above 0.001.

The germline CDR1 and CDR2 sequences are DFQATT and SNEGSKA (reference sequence). The CDR3 has 14 residues. The V segment lost 5 bases and the J segment 6 bases; nucleotides outside the gene matches: 7. A remark on this clonotype: Its cognate antigen is unknown.

Authors of the study amplified TCR beta CDR3 regions from RNA transcripts. Primed by the HTBI set, a first-round RT-PCR was run on the TCR CDR3. Each CDR3 protein gets one entry after TCRdb re-called the multiplex PCR reads with MiXCR. The table records 150,000 or so distinct CDR3 sequences, 9.4% of them present only once. The sequence was obtained from a woman aged 18-29 years with Graves' hyperthyroidism that later progressed to Graves' ophthalmopathy. The gene calls are TRBV20-1 and TRBJ1-5; 10 nucleotides align to TRBD1. Sequencing input: blood. The CDR3 here is CSAARDRGGQPQHF. The CDR3 region has the DNA TGCAGTGCTGCCCGGGACAGGGGTGGTCAGCCCCAGCATTTT.